This T cell receptor beta chain appears in the sequencing data of a study of cytomegalovirus exposure and HLA in healthy donors. Overall study findings and caveats: Rarity held for most TCR sequences, but there were some public TCRs that occurred in many donors. Several top significant clusters appeared, in a later analysis, to be linked to common viral pathogens.

The PCR had 60 Vbeta and 13 Jbeta primers. Libraries were prepared by immunoSEQ multiplex PCR; TCRdb keeps only in-frame clonotypes and omits some of them. The table has 110,000 or so clones, over 70% seen once. Of note for this clone: Its antigen is unknown.

The V end lost 2 bases, the J end lost 2 bases, and 11 bases lay between the germline ends. Germline V CDR1 and CDR2: SGHRS, YFSETQ. CDR3 size: 14 residues. The rearrangement joins TRBV5-1 to TRBJ2-7; D may be TRBD2 (6 bases). The clonotype was recovered from a woman aged 40 to 50 in good health and CMV-seropositive. Sequenced input: PBMCs. Here the CDR3 reads CASSFQGLTYEQYF. The CDR3, as DNA: TGCGCCAGCAGCTTCCAGGGACTGACCTACGAGCAGTACTTC.